The sequence of this T cell receptor beta chain was determined in a study of cytomegalovirus exposure and HLA in healthy donors. Overall study findings and caveats: TCR clusters originating in the first cohort tended to co-occur in the approximately 130 validation repertoires, according to a later analysis. In vitro testing confirmed three CMV-associated chains as specific for CMV antigens.

Sequenced by immunoSEQ multiplex PCR; TCRdb stores in-frame clones only, minus some. The sample consists of approximately 72,000 clones, roughly 94% of them appearing once. Germline CDR1 reads SNHLY; CDR2 reads FYNNEI. The CDR3 runs 15 residues. V gave up 7 bases and J gave up 5 bases, with 18 bases separating them. Comment on this clone: No antigen is known for it.

The sequenced sample consisted of PBMCs. The clonotype was recovered from a woman in her late teens or twenties in good health and CMV-seronegative. V and J are TRBV2 and TRBJ2-1; possible D gene TRBD2, 7 bases. This CDR3 reads CASIEGGEKNNEQFF. In DNA form, the CDR3 reads TGTGCCAGCATCGAAGGGGGGGAGAAAAACAATGAGCAGTTCTTC.